This TCR beta chain appears in the sequencing data of a study of cytomegalovirus exposure and HLA in healthy donors. As for this clone: Its antigen is unidentified.

PCR involved 60 Vbeta and 13 Jbeta primers. Profiled with immunoSEQ multiplex PCR; TCRdb holds only in-frame clones, not every one. The sample consists of more than 75,000 clones, 75% to 85% of them appearing once. This CDR3 has 14 amino acids. The germline V gene has CDR1 MGHDK and CDR2 SYGVNS. Losses at the gene ends were 4 bases for V and 9 bases for J; bases not matched to a gene: 5. Points from the study as a whole: The authors reported that TCR beta sequences could predict HLA-A and HLA-B alleles. These predictions were accurate for most subjects in the first cohort. When analyzed later, a missense DCLRE1C variant was found to be linked to TCR beta V- and J-gene trimming. Relative to the approximately 670-donor mean, N-insertions were reportedly fewer in an Asian-associated ancestry cluster in a later analysis.

This TCR came from a woman in her thirties or forties in good health and CMV-seronegative. The sequencing sample was made of PBMCs. The chain is built from TRBV25-1 and TRBJ1-6; 8 bases are shared with TRBD1. CDR3 amino acids: CASSVTGGGSPLHF. The CDR3 DNA reads TGTGCCAGCAGTGTAACAGGGGGAGGTTCACCCCTCCACTTT.